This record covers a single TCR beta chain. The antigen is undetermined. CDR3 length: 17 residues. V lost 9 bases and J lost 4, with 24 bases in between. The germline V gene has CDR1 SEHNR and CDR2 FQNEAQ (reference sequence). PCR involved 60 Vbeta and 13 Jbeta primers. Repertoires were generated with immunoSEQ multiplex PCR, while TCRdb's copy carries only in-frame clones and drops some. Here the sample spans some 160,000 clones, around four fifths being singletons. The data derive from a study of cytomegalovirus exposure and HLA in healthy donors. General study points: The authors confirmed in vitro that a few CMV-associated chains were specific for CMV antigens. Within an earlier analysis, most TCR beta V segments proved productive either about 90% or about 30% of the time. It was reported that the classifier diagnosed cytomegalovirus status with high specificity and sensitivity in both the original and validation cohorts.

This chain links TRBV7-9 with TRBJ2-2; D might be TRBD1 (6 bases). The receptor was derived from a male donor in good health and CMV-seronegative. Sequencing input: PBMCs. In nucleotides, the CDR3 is TGTGCCAGTATAGCACGGGGACACCCTTCATTCACCGGGGAGCTGTTTTTT. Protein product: CASIARGHPSFTGELFF.